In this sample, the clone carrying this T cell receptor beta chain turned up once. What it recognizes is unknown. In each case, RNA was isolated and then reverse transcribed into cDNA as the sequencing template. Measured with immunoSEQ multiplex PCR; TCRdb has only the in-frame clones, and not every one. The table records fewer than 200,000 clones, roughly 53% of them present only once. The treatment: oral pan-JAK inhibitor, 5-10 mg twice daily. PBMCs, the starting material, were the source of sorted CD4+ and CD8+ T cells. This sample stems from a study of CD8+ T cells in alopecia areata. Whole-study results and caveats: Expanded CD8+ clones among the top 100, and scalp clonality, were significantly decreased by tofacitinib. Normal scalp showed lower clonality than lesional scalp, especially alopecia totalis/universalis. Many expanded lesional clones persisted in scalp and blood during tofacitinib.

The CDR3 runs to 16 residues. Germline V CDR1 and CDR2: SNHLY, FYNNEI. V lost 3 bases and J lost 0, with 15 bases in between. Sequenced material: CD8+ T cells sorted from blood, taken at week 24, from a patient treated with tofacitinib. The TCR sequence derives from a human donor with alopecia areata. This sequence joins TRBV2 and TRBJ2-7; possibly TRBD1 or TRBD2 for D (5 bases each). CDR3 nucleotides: TGTGCCAGCAGTGATAGAGGGCAGGGTATCTCCTACGAGCAGTACTTC. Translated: CASSDRGQGISYEQYF.